This TCR beta chain was obtained from a study of blood T cell repertoires in COVID-19. On the study more broadly: Material from acute and convalescent COVID-19 was sourced from the United States, Italy and Spain. PBMCs, B-cell-depleted T cells, or T cells were the source of the cDNA or gDNA that made up the material.

Data came from immunoSEQ multiplex PCR; TCRdb stores just in-frame clones and leaves some out. The sample includes some 99,000 clones, 70% to 90% of them seen just once. Comments on this clone: The sample holds other DNA sequences that translate to the same CDR3.

The TCR was taken from a woman between 55 and 75 years old with acute or convalescent COVID-19. The sample comprised peripheral blood.

The CDR3 here is CASSDRLNTEAFF. CDR3 nucleotide sequence: TGTGCCAGTTCGGACAGACTGAACACTGAAGCTTTCTTT. The rearrangement uses TRBV19 and TRBJ1-1, with D possibly matching TRBD1 (6 bases). CDR3 length: 13 amino acids. Germline V gene sequence: CDR1 LNHDA, CDR2 SQIVND (reference sequence). Trimming shortened V by 8 bases and J by 0 bases, and 10 bases separated the two germline ends.